These T cell receptor beta chains were read from a single sample in a study of shared clonotypes between healthy human individuals. Profiled with immunoSEQ multiplex PCR; TCRdb holds only in-frame clones, not every one. The data hold more than 2,000,000 clones, with over 90% observed a single time. Material: naive CD4+ T cells from PBMCs. These receptors came from a man aged 18 to 30 in good health. Some clones in this sample may be carry-over from other donors' samples. Both conserved end residues are part of each CDR3. The D gene is left open where the match is weak. Clone size is not always given. Where it is, it says once, few, many or a class for expanded clones.

>TRBV28|18|TRBJ2-1|TRBD2|-
CASSPTPGTSGHYNEQFF
TGTGCCAGCAGTCCCACACCTGGGACTAGCGGACACTACAATGAGCAGTTCTTC
>TRBV5-1|19|TRBJ2-3|TRBD2|once
CASSFGTSGRGPTTDTQYF
TGCGCCAGCAGCTTTGGGACTAGCGGGAGAGGTCCGACCACAGATACGCAGTATTTT
>TRBV28|13|TRBJ2-2|-|-
CASSSANTGELFF
TGTGCCAGCAGCTCGGCGAACACCGGGGAGCTGTTTTTT
>TRBV19|16|TRBJ1-5|TRBD1|-
CASSNLGQGDNQPQHF
TGTGCCAGTAGTAATCTGGGGCAGGGGGACAATCAGCCCCAGCATTTT
>TRBV5-1|16|TRBJ1-2|-|-
CASSPTGGGPLGGYTF
TGCGCCAGCAGCCCGACGGGAGGTGGGCCCTTAGGTGGCTACACCTTC
>TRBV5-1|16|TRBJ2-1|TRBD1|-
CASSPTSGTGDNEQFF
TGCGCCAGCAGCCCTACATCCGGGACAGGGGACAATGAGCAGTTCTTC
>TRBV5-4|17|TRBJ2-2|TRBD1|-
CASSSRQGGSNTGELFF
TGTGCCAGCAGCTCCCGACAGGGGGGTAGTAACACCGGGGAGCTGTTTTTT
>TRBV4-2|15|TRBJ2-3|-|-
CASSPPGRSTDTQYF
TGTGCCAGCAGCCCCCCGGGACGGAGCACAGATACGCAGTATTTT
>TRBV10-3|13|TRBJ2-7|-|-
CAISGRDSYEQYF
TGTGCCATCAGTGGCAGGGATTCGTACGAGCAGTACTTC
>TRBV5-4|15|TRBJ2-1|-|-
CASSEDSSSYNEQFF
TGTGCCAGCAGCGAGGACTCGAGCTCCTACAATGAGCAGTTCTTC
>TRBV7-9|14|TRBJ2-2|-|-
CASIGGERAGELFF
TGTGCCAGCATTGGAGGGGAACGGGCCGGGGAGCTGTTTTTT
>TRBV6-1|13|TRBJ1-4|TRBD1|-
CASSEEGALKLFF
TGTGCCAGCAGTGAAGAGGGGGCCTTGAAACTGTTTTTT
>TRBV28|15|TRBJ2-3|TRBD2|-
CASSFSGRGGDTQYF
TGTGCCAGCAGTTTTAGCGGGAGGGGAGGCGATACGCAGTATTTT
>TRBV2|13|TRBJ2-7|-|-
CARNSDQSYEQYF
TGTGCCAGAAATTCGGACCAATCCTACGAGCAGTACTTC
>TRBV4-1|17|TRBJ2-2|TRBD2|once
CASSHLGLAGAAGELFF
TGCGCCAGCAGCCACCTTGGACTAGCAGGGGCTGCCGGGGAGCTGTTTTTT
>TRBV18|15|TRBJ1-1|-|-
CASSPRTGKNTEAFF
TGTGCCAGCTCACCACGAACAGGGAAGAACACTGAAGCTTTCTTT
>TRBV7-9|15|TRBJ2-1|TRBD1|-
CASSPGQASVNEQFF
TGTGCCAGCAGCCCCGGACAGGCTTCTGTGAATGAGCAGTTCTTC
>TRBV28|15|TRBJ2-7|-|-
CASSLNRDGAYEQYF
TGTGCCAGCAGCCTAAACCGGGACGGGGCCTACGAGCAGTACTTC
>TRBV28|16|TRBJ2-2|-|-
CASSEIDFIGTGELFF
TGTGCCAGCAGCGAGATAGACTTTATAGGGACCGGGGAGCTGTTTTTT
>TRBV19|15|TRBJ2-5|TRBD2|-
CASSPGRGVVETQYF
TGTGCCAGTAGCCCCGGGAGGGGGGTGGTAGAGACCCAGTACTTC
>TRBV5-4|15|TRBJ2-1|-|-
CASSLNPPPMDEQFF
TGTGCCAGCAGCTTGAATCCCCCCCCAATGGATGAGCAGTTCTTC
>TRBV28|16|TRBJ2-2|-|-
CASSLLSTGNTGELFF
TGTGCCAGCAGTCTCCTCTCAACTGGGAACACCGGGGAGCTGTTTTTT
>TRBV29-1|13|TRBJ2-7|-|-
CSVAGRSSYEQYF
TGCAGCGTGGCCGGTCGTAGCTCCTACGAGCAGTACTTC
>TRBV27|12|TRBJ2-7|-|-
CASSSIFGEQYF
TGTGCCAGCAGTTCAATCTTCGGCGAGCAGTACTTC
>TRBV28|13|TRBJ2-7|TRBD1|-
CASRGDRPREQYF
TGTGCCAGCAGAGGGGACAGACCTCGGGAGCAGTACTTC
>TRBV5-1|13|TRBJ1-4|-|-
CASSPEGNEKLFF
TGCGCCAGCAGCCCGGAGGGAAACGAAAAACTGTTTTTT
>TRBV7-2|16|TRBJ2-2|TRBD2|-
CASSPSAGGWTGELFF
TGTGCCAGCAGCCCCTCAGCGGGAGGGTGGACCGGGGAGCTGTTTTTT
>TRBV28|13|TRBJ1-2|TRBD1|-
CASRPGQLYGYTF
TGTGCCAGCAGACCGGGACAGCTCTATGGCTACACCTTC
>TRBV5-1|16|TRBJ2-6|-|-
CASSLVGNSGANVLTF
TGCGCCAGCAGCTTGGTAGGGAACTCTGGGGCCAACGTCCTGACTTTC
>TRBV4-2|18|TRBJ2-1|TRBD1|once
CASSQDSGQGAISDEQFF
TGTGCCAGCAGCCAAGACTCCGGACAGGGGGCTATTAGTGATGAGCAGTTCTTC
>TRBV6-5|13|TRBJ2-7|-|-
CATWPRSSYEQYF
TGTGCCACCTGGCCCAGGAGCTCCTACGAGCAGTACTTC
>TRBV10-3|11|TRBJ2-7|-|-
CAIGHPDEQYF
TGTGCCATCGGGCATCCCGACGAGCAGTACTTC
>TRBV5-1|15|TRBJ1-1|-|-
CASTFTKTGLTEAFF
TGCGCCAGCACCTTTACTAAGACAGGTCTTACTGAAGCTTTCTTT
>TRBV9|16|TRBJ2-3|TRBD2|-
CASSARLAGGPDTQYF
TGTGCCAGCAGCGCCAGACTAGCGGGAGGCCCAGATACGCAGTATTTT
>TRBV5-1|15|TRBJ2-2|-|-
CASSPSRTVTGELFF
TGCGCCAGCAGCCCATCGCGTACGGTTACCGGGGAGCTGTTTTTT
>TRBV7-2|13|TRBJ2-3|-|-
CASSFVHPDTQYF
TGTGCCAGCAGCTTCGTCCACCCAGATACGCAGTATTTT
>TRBV9|14|TRBJ1-2|-|-
CASSVVVGGTGYTF
TGTGCCAGCAGCGTAGTAGTTGGGGGAACGGGCTACACCTTC
>TRBV28|13|TRBJ1-1|-|-
CASSKRGGTEAFF
TGTGCCAGCAGCAAACGGGGAGGGACTGAAGCTTTCTTT
>TRBV19|15|TRBJ2-3|-|-
CASSNGLGSTDTQYF
TGTGCCAGTAGTAATGGGCTTGGGAGCACAGATACGCAGTATTTT
>TRBV28|15|TRBJ1-5|-|-
CASSKITGSNQPQHF
TGTGCCAGCAGTAAGATTACAGGGAGCAATCAGCCCCAGCATTTT
>TRBV28|13|TRBJ2-5|-|few
CASSFGSQETQYF
TGTGCCAGCAGTTTCGGCAGTCAAGAGACCCAGTACTTC
>TRBV5-1|15|TRBJ1-4|-|once
CASSLALTGGEKLFF
TGCGCCAGCAGCTTGGCTTTAACAGGCGGAGAAAAACTGTTTTTT
>TRBV19|14|TRBJ2-7|TRBD1|-
CASSPTGTDYEQYF
TGTGCCAGTAGCCCGACAGGGACAGACTACGAGCAGTACTTC
>TRBV5-1|16|TRBJ2-1|TRBD1|once
CASSLEGRGSYNEQFF
TGCGCCAGCAGCTTGGAAGGCAGGGGGTCCTACAATGAGCAGTTCTTC
>TRBV5-1|15|TRBJ1-4|-|-
CASSLSPSTNEKLFF
TGCGCCAGCAGCTTGTCGCCCTCCACTAATGAAAAACTGTTTTTT
>TRBV28|13|TRBJ2-2|-|-
CASSPVPTGELFF
TGTGCCAGCAGTCCAGTACCCACCGGGGAGCTGTTTTTT
>TRBV14|19|TRBJ2-3|TRBD2|-
CASSQGLAGRHTGTDTQYF
TGTGCCAGCAGCCAGGGACTAGCGGGCCGTCATACCGGCACAGATACGCAGTATTTT
>TRBV7-9|15|TRBJ2-1|-|-
CASAPGFSSYNEQFF
TGTGCCAGCGCCCCCGGCTTTAGCTCCTACAATGAGCAGTTCTTC
>TRBV30|13|TRBJ2-7|TRBD2|once
CAWNAGGLYEQYF
TGTGCCTGGAATGCGGGAGGGCTCTACGAGCAGTACTTC
>TRBV27|14|TRBJ1-2|-|-
CASSLSAANYGYTF
TGTGCCAGCAGTTTATCGGCCGCTAACTATGGCTACACCTTC
>TRBV14|15|TRBJ2-7|-|-
CASSPRTVRGYEQYF
TGTGCCAGCAGCCCCCGGACAGTCCGAGGGTACGAGCAGTACTTC
>TRBV5-1|14|TRBJ1-1|-|-
CASSFIRGYTEAFF
TGCGCCAGCAGCTTTATCCGGGGCTACACTGAAGCTTTCTTT
>TRBV28|12|TRBJ1-2|-|-
CASTSTGNGYTF
TGTGCCAGCACCTCAACAGGGAACGGCTACACCTTC
>TRBV7-2|13|TRBJ2-3|-|-
CASSFRGTDTQYF
TGTGCCAGCAGCTTTAGGGGCACAGATACGCAGTATTTT
>TRBV18|13|TRBJ1-1|-|-
CASSLQEYTEAFF
TGTGCCAGCTCACTTCAGGAGTACACTGAAGCTTTCTTT
>TRBV19|16|TRBJ1-5|-|-
CASSILRSQSNQPQHF
TGTGCCAGTAGTATTCTGCGTTCTCAGAGCAATCAGCCCCAGCATTTT
>TRBV18|14|TRBJ2-7|TRBD2|once
CASSPTSGPYEQYF
TGTGCCAGCTCACCGACTAGCGGGCCCTACGAGCAGTACTTC
>TRBV7-5|14|TRBJ1-2|-|-
CARSLAAAVYGYTF
TGTGCCAGAAGCTTAGCGGCCGCGGTCTATGGCTACACCTTC
>TRBV30|13|TRBJ1-5|-|few
CAWSAQGVQPQHF
TGTGCCTGGAGCGCTCAGGGTGTCCAGCCCCAGCATTTT
>TRBV6-1|15|TRBJ1-5|-|-
CASSEGQGNNQPQHF
TGTGCCAGCAGTGAGGGGCAGGGGAACAATCAGCCCCAGCATTTT